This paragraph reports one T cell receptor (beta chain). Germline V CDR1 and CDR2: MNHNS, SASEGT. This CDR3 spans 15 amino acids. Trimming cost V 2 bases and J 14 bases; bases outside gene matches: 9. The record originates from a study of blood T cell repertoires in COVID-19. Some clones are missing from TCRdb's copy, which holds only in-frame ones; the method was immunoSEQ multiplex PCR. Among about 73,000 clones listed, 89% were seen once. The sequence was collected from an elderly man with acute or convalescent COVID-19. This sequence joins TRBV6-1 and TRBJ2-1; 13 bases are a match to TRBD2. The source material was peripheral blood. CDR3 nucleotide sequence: TGTGCCAGCAGTGAACGGCGACTAGCGGGAGGTGGTAAGTTCTTC. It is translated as CASSERRLAGGGKFF.